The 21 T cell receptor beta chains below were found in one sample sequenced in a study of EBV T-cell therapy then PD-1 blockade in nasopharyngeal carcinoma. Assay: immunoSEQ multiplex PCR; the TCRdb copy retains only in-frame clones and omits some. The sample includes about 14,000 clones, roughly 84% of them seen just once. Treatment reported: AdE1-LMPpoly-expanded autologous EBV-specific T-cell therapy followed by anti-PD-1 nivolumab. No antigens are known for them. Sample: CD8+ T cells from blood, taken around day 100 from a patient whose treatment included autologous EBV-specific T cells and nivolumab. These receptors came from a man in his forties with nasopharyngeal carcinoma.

The chain's CDR3 is CASSSGTGSYEQYF. Here the CDR3 DNA reads TGTGCCAGCAGCTCCGGGACAGGGTCCTACGAGCAGTACTTC. V and J are TRBV5-6 and TRBJ2-7; TRBD1 aligns across 9 bases. This CDR3 has 14 amino acids. The V and J ends lost 3 bases and 1 base, in that order; junction bases with no gene match: 2. Germline V CDR1 and CDR2: SGHDT, YYEEEE.

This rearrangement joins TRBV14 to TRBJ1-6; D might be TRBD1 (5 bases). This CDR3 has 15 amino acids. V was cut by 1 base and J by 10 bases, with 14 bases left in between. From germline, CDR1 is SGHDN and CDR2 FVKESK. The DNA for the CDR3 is TGTGCCAGCAGCCAAGTTGGAGGGGTATACTCACCCCTCCACTTT. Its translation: CASSQVGGVYSPLHF. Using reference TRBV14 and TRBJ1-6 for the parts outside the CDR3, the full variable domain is EAGVTQFPSHSVIEKGQTVTLRCDPISGHDNLYWYRRVMGKEIKFLLHFVKESKQDESGMPNNRFLAERTGGTYSTLKVQPAELEDSGVYFCASSQVGGVYSPLHFGNGTRLTVT.

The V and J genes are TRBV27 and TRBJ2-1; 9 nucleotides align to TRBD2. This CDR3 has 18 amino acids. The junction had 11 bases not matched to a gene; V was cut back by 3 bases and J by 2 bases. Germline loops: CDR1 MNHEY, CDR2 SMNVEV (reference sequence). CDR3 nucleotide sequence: TGTGCCAGCAGTTTCGTCGGTGGGAGCGGGGGGACCTACAATGAGCAGTTCTTC. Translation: CASSFVGGSGGTYNEQFF.

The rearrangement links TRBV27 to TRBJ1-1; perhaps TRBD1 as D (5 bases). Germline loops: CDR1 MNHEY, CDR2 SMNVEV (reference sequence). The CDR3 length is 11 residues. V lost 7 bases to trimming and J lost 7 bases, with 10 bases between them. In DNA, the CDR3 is TGTGCCAGCAAGGCTGGGGGTGAAGCTTTCTTT. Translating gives CASKAGGEAFF.

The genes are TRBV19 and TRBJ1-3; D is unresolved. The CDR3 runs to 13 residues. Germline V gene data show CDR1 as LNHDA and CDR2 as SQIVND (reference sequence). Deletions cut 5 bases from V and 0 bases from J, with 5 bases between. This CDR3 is CASSWSSGNTIYF. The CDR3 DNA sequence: TGTGCCAGTAGTTGGAGCTCTGGAAACACCATATATTTT. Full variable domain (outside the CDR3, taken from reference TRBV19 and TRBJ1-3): DGGITQSPKYLFRKEGQNVTLSCEQNLNHDAMYWYRQDPGQGLRLIYYSQIVNDFQKGDIAEGYSVSREKKESFPLTVTSAQKNPTAFYLCASSWSSGNTIYFGEGSWLTVV.

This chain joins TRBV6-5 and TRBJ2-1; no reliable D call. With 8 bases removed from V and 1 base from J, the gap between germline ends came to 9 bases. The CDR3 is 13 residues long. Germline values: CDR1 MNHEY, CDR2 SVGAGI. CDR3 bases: TGTGCCAGCGACCTTTGGTCCTACAATGAGCAGTTCTTC. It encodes CASDLWSYNEQFF.

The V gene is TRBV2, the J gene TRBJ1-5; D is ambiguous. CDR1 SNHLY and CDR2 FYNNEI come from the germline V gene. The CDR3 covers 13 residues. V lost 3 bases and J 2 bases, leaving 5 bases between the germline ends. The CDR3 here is CASSDRGNQPQHF. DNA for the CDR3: TGTGCCAGCAGTGATAGGGGCAATCAGCCCCAGCATTTT.

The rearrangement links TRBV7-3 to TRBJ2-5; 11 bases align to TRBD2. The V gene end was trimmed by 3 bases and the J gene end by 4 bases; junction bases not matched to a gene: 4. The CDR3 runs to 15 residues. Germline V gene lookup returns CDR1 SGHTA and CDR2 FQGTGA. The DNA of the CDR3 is TGTGCCAGCAGCTTTAGCGGGGGGGCAGGAGAGACCCAGTACTTC. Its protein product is CASSFSGGAGETQYF.

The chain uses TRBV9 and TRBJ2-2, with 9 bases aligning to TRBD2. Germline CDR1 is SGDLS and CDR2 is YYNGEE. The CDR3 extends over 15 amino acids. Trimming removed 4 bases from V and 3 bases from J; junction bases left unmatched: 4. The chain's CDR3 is CASSLAGGYTGELFF. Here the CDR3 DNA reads TGTGCCAGCAGCCTGGCGGGGGGGTACACCGGGGAGCTGTTTTTT.

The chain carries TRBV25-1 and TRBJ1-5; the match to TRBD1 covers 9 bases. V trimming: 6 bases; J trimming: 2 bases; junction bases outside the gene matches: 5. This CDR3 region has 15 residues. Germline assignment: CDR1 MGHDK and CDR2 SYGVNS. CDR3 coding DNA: TGTGCCAGCAGCCTGACAGGGGGAGGCAATCAGCCCCAGCATTTT. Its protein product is CASSLTGGGNQPQHF.

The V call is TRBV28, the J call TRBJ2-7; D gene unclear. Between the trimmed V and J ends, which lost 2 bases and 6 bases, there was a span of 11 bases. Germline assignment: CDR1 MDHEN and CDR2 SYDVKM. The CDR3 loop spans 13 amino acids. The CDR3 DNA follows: TGTGCCAGCAGTTTAGGGTTTTACGGCGAGCAGTACTTC. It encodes CASSLGFYGEQYF. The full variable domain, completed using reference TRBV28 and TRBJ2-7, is DVKVTQSSRYLVKRTGEKVFLECVQDMDHENMFWYRQDPGLGLRLIYFSYDVKMKEKGDIPEGYSVSREKKERFSLILESASTNQTSMYLCASSLGFYGEQYFGPGTRLTVT.

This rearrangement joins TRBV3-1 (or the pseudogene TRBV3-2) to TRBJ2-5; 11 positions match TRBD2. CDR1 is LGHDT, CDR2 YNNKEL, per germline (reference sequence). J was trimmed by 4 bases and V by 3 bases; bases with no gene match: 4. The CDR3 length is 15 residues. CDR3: CASSHLAGGGETQYF. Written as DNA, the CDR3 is TGTGCCAGCAGCCACCTAGCGGGAGGCGGAGAGACCCAGTACTTC.

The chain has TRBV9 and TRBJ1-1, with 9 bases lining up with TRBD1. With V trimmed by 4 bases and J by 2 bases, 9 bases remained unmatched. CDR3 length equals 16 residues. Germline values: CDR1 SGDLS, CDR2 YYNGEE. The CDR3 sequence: CASSTRDRATNTEAFF. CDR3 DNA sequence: TGTGCCAGCAGCACCCGGGACAGGGCCACTAACACTGAAGCTTTCTTT. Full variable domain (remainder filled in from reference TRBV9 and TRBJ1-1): DSGVTQTPKHLITATGQRVTLRCSPRSGDLSVYWYQQSLDQGLQFLIQYYNGEERAKGNILERFSAQQFPDLHSELNLSSLELGDSALYFCASSTRDRATNTEAFFGQGTRLTVV.

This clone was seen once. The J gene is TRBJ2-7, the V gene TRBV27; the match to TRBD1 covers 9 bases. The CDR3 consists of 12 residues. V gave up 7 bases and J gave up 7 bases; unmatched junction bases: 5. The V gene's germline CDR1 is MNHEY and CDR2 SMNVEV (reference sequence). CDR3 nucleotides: TGTGCCAGCAAACAGGGGGCGCGGGAGCAGTACTTC. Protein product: CASKQGAREQYF.

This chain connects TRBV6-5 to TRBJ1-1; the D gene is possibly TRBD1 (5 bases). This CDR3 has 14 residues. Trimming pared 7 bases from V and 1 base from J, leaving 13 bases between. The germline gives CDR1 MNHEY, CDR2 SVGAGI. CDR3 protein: CASKAPGRNTEAFF. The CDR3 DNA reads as TGTGCCAGCAAGGCCCCAGGGAGGAACACTGAAGCTTTCTTT.

The CDR3 is CASSPRTGGETQYF. DNA of the CDR3: TGTGCCAGCAGTCCCCGGACAGGGGGAGAGACCCAGTACTTC. The chain recombines TRBV27 with TRBJ2-5, with 10 bases that match TRBD1. This CDR3 region has 14 residues. Trimming removed 5 bases from V and 4 bases from J; junction bases left unmatched: 4. CDR1 is MNHEY and CDR2 is SMNVEV in the germline V gene (reference sequence).

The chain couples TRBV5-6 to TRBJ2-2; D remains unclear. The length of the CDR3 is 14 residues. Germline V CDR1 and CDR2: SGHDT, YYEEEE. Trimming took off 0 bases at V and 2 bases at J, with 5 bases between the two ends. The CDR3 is CASSLGLNTGELFF. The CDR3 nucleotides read TGTGCCAGCAGCTTGGGTCTTAACACCGGGGAGCTGTTTTTT.

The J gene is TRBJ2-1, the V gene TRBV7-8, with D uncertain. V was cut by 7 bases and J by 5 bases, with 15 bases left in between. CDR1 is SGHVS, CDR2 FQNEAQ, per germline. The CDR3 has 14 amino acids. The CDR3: CASIKTGSNNEQFF. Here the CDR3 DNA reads TGTGCCAGCATAAAGACGGGCTCTAACAATGAGCAGTTCTTC.

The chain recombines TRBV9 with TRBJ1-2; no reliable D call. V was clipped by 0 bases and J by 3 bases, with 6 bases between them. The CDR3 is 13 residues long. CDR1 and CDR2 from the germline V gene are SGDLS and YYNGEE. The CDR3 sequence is CASSVGGDYGYTF. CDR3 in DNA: TGTGCCAGCAGCGTAGGCGGAGACTATGGCTACACCTTC.

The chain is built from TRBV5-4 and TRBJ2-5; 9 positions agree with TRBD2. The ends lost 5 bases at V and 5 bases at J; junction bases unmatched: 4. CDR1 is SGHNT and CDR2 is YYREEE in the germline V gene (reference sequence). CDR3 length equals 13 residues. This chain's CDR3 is CASSLAGRETQYF. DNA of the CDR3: TGTGCCAGCAGTCTAGCGGGGAGGGAGACCCAGTACTTC.

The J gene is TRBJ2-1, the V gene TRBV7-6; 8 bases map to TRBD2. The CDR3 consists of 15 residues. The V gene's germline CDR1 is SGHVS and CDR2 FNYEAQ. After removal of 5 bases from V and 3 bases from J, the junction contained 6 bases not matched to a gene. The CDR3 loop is CASSQSGGVYNEQFF. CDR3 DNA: TGTGCCAGCAGCCAAAGCGGGGGAGTCTACAATGAGCAGTTCTTC.